Below are 6 T cell receptor beta chains sequenced from a single sample in a study of blood T cells in healthy people across ages. Then a second PCR, running about 6 to 12 cycles, was carried out with a sample-barcoded 5' primer and a J-beta primer mix. TCRdb re-analysed the 5' RACE reads in MiXCR, keeping a single row per CDR3 protein. Here the sample spans about 1.4 million distinct CDR3 sequences, 59% being singletons. Source material: blood. These receptors all come from a man aged 18 to 30 in good health.

In DNA, the CDR3 is TGCAGTGCTAGAGATTCAACTAGCGGGGGACCCCACACAGATACGCAGTATTTT. This sequence encodes CSARDSTSGGPHTDTQYF. The J gene is TRBJ2-3, the V gene TRBV20-1; 11 bases line up with TRBD2. Germline V gene sequence: CDR1 DFQATT, CDR2 SNEGSKA (reference sequence). The V segment lost 0 bases and the J segment 2 bases; nucleotides outside the gene matches: 10. The CDR3 is 18 amino acids.

The chain carries TRBV27 and TRBJ2-7, with D tentatively TRBD1 or TRBD2 (6 bases each). The germline V gene has CDR1 MNHEY and CDR2 SMNVEV (reference sequence). Trimming took 11 bases from V and 2 from J, leaving 28 bases between them. The CDR3 runs to 17 residues. CDR3 loop: CAASGPRMKGGTYEQYF. CDR3 DNA: TGTGCCGCCAGCGGACCCCGAATGAAGGGGGGCACCTACGAGCAGTACTTC.

The gene calls are TRBV4-3 and TRBJ2-7, with 9 bases fitting TRBD2. The J segment lost 3 bases and the V segment lost 0 bases, leaving 6 bases of the junction unmatched. Per germline, CDR1 LGHNA and CDR2 YSLEER. The CDR3 runs 16 residues. The chain's CDR3 is CASSQDPAGGFYEQYF. The DNA of the CDR3 is TGCGCCAGCAGCCAAGACCCGGCGGGAGGGTTCTACGAGCAGTACTTC.

This chain links TRBV4-1 with TRBJ2-3; D unclear. Germline CDR1 MGHRA, CDR2 YSYEKL. Trimming cost V 1 base and J 2 bases, with 10 bases left between them. This CDR3 comprises 15 residues. The CDR3 region is CASSQVTVNTDTQYF. The DNA for the CDR3 is TGCGCCAGCAGCCAAGTAACTGTTAACACAGATACGCAGTATTTT.

The gene calls are TRBV30 and TRBJ2-1; D might be TRBD2 (5 bases). The CDR3 is 14 residues long. Germline V gene data show CDR1 as GTSNPN and CDR2 as SVGIG (reference sequence). The V end lost 2 bases, the J end lost 8 bases, and 16 bases lay between the germline ends. In nucleotides, the CDR3 is TGTGCCTGGAGTTTCGGGATGACTAAGGATGAGCAGTTCTTC. It specifies CAWSFGMTKDEQFF.

V usage is TRBV6-6 and J usage is TRBJ2-3; D perhaps matches TRBD2 (5 bases). This CDR3 is built from 14 residues. Per the germline V gene, CDR1 is MNHNY and CDR2 is SVGAGI (reference sequence). V was shortened by 2 bases and J by 6 bases, with 12 bases between the two germline ends. CDR3 sequence reads: CASSYPGQRDTQYF. The DNA for the CDR3 is TGTGCCAGCAGTTACCCGGGCCAGCGGGATACGCAGTATTTT.